This TCR beta chain was identified during a study of identical twins (dated by TCRdb to the mid-2010s). In terms of the full investigation: To test whether fetal clonotypes persist, this study deep-sequenced TCR alpha and beta repertoires from monozygotic twins, from unrelated adults of various ages, and from cord blood. To rule out contamination, the twin experiments were replicated at different times with different library preparation protocols. The paper as a whole reports these results and caveats: Because the same donors could not be followed over many years, the conclusions depended on cross-sectional statistical analysis. In beta out-of-frame sequences, excess twin sharing was weaker, because having fewer shared sequences lowered the signal-to-noise ratio. Zero-insertion analyses could be partly confounded by invariant T cells such as MAIT and iNKT, although diverse VJ usage argued against such confounding for most clonotypes. Abundant cord blood beta clonotypes carried fewer insertions; young adult naive repertoires showed a weaker similar trend, while memory repertoires showed none. Compared with coincidental sharing between unrelated individuals, out-of-frame TCR alpha sequences shared between twins showed an excess of sequences with low generation probability. In monozygotic twins, recombination models systematically underestimated out-of-frame TCR alpha sharing, but the models matched the sharing seen between unrelated individuals.

Only healthy Caucasian donors were included. Three pairs of female monozygotic twins, all aged 18 to 29 years, made up the twin cohort. RNA for TCR libraries was isolated from peripheral blood mononuclear cells. About this clonotype: There is no known antigen for this receptor. There are no base qualities to consult, and no much larger clone falls within one base.

The receptor library was made with 5' RACE. The listed sequencing device is Illumina HiSeq 2000. A universal primer binding site was introduced by template switching, and a unique molecular identifier was present in the final cDNA, enabling accurate counting of TCR cDNA molecules. Specific primers in the conserved constant-segment region were used to synthesize first-strand cDNA for TCR alpha and beta chains. To control for contamination, every cDNA library was double barcoded, receiving both a SMART-Mk sample barcode and Illumina barcodes. TruSeq adapter sequences, together with Illumina sample barcodes, were added in two successive PCR steps. The Illumina HiSeq platform was used with custom primers to sequence TCR alpha and beta cDNA libraries. The paper's processing steps were these. Raw reads were processed with MiGEC to extract unique molecular identifiers, and MiXCR was used to determine CDR3 positions. Recombination models were inferred per individual with the repgenHMM and IGoR tools using an EM algorithm. Shared clonotype analysis was performed with the tcR package in R, normalizing sharing by the product of cloneset sizes. To study raw recombination free of thymic and clonal selection effects, out-of-frame nonproductive sequences were analyzed. Clones were called with MiXCR by TCRdb after fastp trimmed the public reads at Q25, and only in-frame beta chains were retained. Records with the same CDR3 protein are collapsed into one entry carrying the most frequent genes and DNA. TCRdb assigned the V and J calls; the authors' analysis was not used. Here the sample has approximately 590,000 distinct CDR3 sequences; around a tenth occur a single time. The biggest ten clones account for roughly 3% of the sample.

V is shortened by 4 bases, J by 0 bases, and the region joining them spans 7 bases. Including cysteine and phenylalanine, the CDR3 has 14 amino acids. CDR3 DNA only is kept here, 42 bases in frame from base 1. Per the germline V gene, SNHLY is the CDR1 and FYNNEI is the CDR2. These same data were also listed under a study on yellow fever vaccine responses in identical twins. From that second study: The T cell response to vaccination in identical twins was reported by the authors to appear partly convergent and partly personalized. Focusing on identical twins, the study followed the T cell clones that responded to the vaccine, and did so with precision.

Sequencing used PBMCs. This receptor was taken from a woman aged 18-29 years in good health. The rearranged chain carries TRBV2 and TRBJ2-1; the best D guess is TRBD1, with 5 bases matching. The sequence in DNA is TGTGCCAGCAGTGCCCAGGGCTCCTACAATGAGCAGTTCTTC. Its protein reads: CASSAQGSYNEQFF.